The 24 T cell receptor beta chains in this list originate from one sample, sequenced in a study of response to subunit inactivated influenza vaccine. TCRdb analysed the RT-PCR reads with MiXCR anew, one entry per CDR3 protein. The table has around 760,000 distinct CDR3 sequences, 14% seen once; the top ten hold 5.5% to 7%. The starting material was PBMCs from blood, obtained roughly 2 weeks before vaccination. All receptors come from a man aged 50 to 59 who received an inactivated influenza vaccine.

This clonotype was found many times. The chain employs TRBV12-3 or TRBV12-4 and TRBJ2-7, with D tentatively TRBD1 or TRBD2 (5 bases each). The CDR3 consists of 13 residues. The V end lost 6 bases, the J end lost 3 bases, and 12 bases lay between the germline ends. The CDR3 DNA sequence: TGTGCCAGCAGCGGGACGGCGATCTACGAGCAGTACTTC. This translates into CASSGTAIYEQYF.

This clonotype was seen a few times. J is TRBJ2-3 and V is TRBV29-1; TRBD2 agrees at 8 bases. The CDR3 extends over 14 amino acids. Germline-derived CDR1 and CDR2 are SQVTM and ANQGSEA. V dropped 6 bases and J dropped 3; count of bases not matched to a gene: 8. Here the CDR3 reads CSVAEAGVTDTQYF. The DNA for the CDR3 is TGCAGCGTGGCAGAAGCGGGAGTAACAGATACGCAGTATTTT.

The chain is built from TRBV7-9 and TRBJ2-5; TRBD1 is a possible D gene (5 bases). The germline gives CDR1 SEHNR, CDR2 FQNEAQ (reference sequence). The CDR3 has 14 amino acids. Trimming pared 2 bases from V and 5 bases from J, leaving 12 bases between. Written as DNA, the CDR3 is TGTGCCAGCAGCTTAAGGGGCTCGTGGGAGACCCAGTACTTC. This encodes CASSLRGSWETQYF.

The chain combines TRBV6-1 with TRBJ1-2, with no clear D. CDR1 and CDR2 (germline): MNHNS, SASEGT. Between the trimmed V and J ends, which lost 6 bases and 2 bases, there was a span of 13 bases. This CDR3 has 14 residues. CDR3: CASRESAQNYGYTF. The CDR3 coding sequence is TGTGCCAGCAGGGAATCTGCACAGAACTATGGCTACACCTTC.

The table lists this clonotype with a few counts. The junction departs from the called germline gene at one end, perhaps through a read error. This chain joins TRBV28 and TRBJ2-7; tentative D call: TRBD2 (5 bases). The CDR3 sequence is 9 residues long. Germline V gene lookup returns CDR1 MDHEN and CDR2 SYDVKM. The CDR3 DNA sequence: TGTGCCAGTGGACGGTTGGAGGACTTC. As protein: CASGRLEDF.

This clonotype showed up many times. The genes are TRBV12-3 or TRBV12-4 and TRBJ2-5; D ambiguous. CDR3 length: 11 residues. V lost 6 bases and J 5 bases, leaving 7 bases between the germline ends. CDR3: CASSFGETQYF. DNA for the CDR3: TGTGCCAGCAGCTTTGGGGAGACCCAGTACTTC.

The chain uses TRBV20-1 and TRBJ1-4; D possibly corresponds to TRBD1 (6 bases). The ends were cut back, 1 base at V and 7 bases at J, with 16 bases in the middle. There are 15 residues in the CDR3. In germline, CDR1 is DFQATT, CDR2 SNEGSKA (reference sequence). The CDR3 DNA follows: TGCAGTGCTAGAGCGGGAGGGGGGGGCGGTGAAAAACTGTTTTTT. As protein: CSARAGGGGGEKLFF.

The rearrangement uses TRBV7-8 and TRBJ1-4; 9 bases are shared with TRBD1. Germline-derived CDR1 and CDR2 are SGHVS and FQNEAQ. With V trimmed by 5 bases and J by 11 bases, 15 bases remained unmatched. The CDR3 runs to 16 residues. The CDR3 is CASSRDRGARGQKLFF. The CDR3 bases are TGTGCCAGCAGCAGAGACAGGGGGGCGAGGGGTCAGAAACTGTTTTTT.

The genes are TRBV6-6 and TRBJ1-2, with TRBD1 matching over 7 bases. The ends lost 6 bases at V and 8 bases at J; junction bases unmatched: 9. Germline lookup yields CDR1 MNHNY and CDR2 SVGAGI (reference sequence). This CDR3 has 13 amino acids. The DNA of the CDR3 is TGTGCCAGCAGCCGACACAGGGGTTACGGCTACACCTTC. Translating gives CASSRHRGYGYTF.

This clonotype was detected only a few times. This sequence joins TRBV2 and TRBJ2-1, with D tentatively TRBD2 (5 bases). This CDR3 comprises 16 residues. Trimming cost V 3 bases and J 8 bases, with 20 bases left between them. Germline values: CDR1 SNHLY, CDR2 FYNNEI. CDR3 residues: CASSEGWEISHDEQFF. In DNA form, the CDR3 reads TGTGCCAGCAGTGAGGGGTGGGAGATTTCCCACGATGAGCAGTTCTTC.

This clonotype was observed a few times. The genes are TRBV5-1 and TRBJ2-7; D ambiguous. Trimming removed 0 bases at V and 0 bases at J, with 7 bases between. Germline assignment: CDR1 SGHRS and CDR2 YFSETQ. The CDR3 is 14 amino acids. This CDR3 reads CASSLDASSYEQYF. The CDR3 DNA reads as TGCGCCAGCAGCTTGGACGCTAGCTCCTACGAGCAGTACTTC.

This clonotype has just a few counts. The chain is built from TRBV7-2 and TRBJ1-6, with D perhaps TRBD1 (6 bases). The CDR3 contains 14 residues. Germline assignment: CDR1 SGHTA and CDR2 FQGNSA. Trimming removed 5 bases from V and 9 bases from J, with 14 bases in between. The CDR3 nucleotides are TGTGCCAGCAGCATAACAGGGTTCCCTTCACCCCTCCACTTT. Amino acid sequence: CASSITGFPSPLHF.

This chain uses TRBV4-2 with TRBJ1-6; no clear D. Germline V gene data show CDR1 as LGHNA and CDR2 as YNFKEQ. V was clipped by 0 bases and J by 0 bases, with 12 bases between them. The CDR3 spans 18 residues. The CDR3 reads CASSQDVVGSSYNSPLHF. Here the CDR3 DNA reads TGTGCCAGCAGCCAAGATGTAGTGGGAAGCTCCTATAATTCACCCCTCCACTTT.

This clonotype was recorded a few times. The V and J genes are TRBV4-3 and TRBJ2-5, with a tentative D call TRBD2 (5 bases). Germline CDR1 and CDR2: LGHNA and YSLEER. V shed 3 bases and J shed 1 base, with 12 bases lying between them. The CDR3 loop spans 15 amino acids. For the CDR3, the DNA is TGCGCCAGCAGCCAGACTACCCGACCCCAAGAGACCCAGTACTTC. Translation: CASSQTTRPQETQYF.

This clonotype was seen a handful of times. The chain couples TRBV7-2 to TRBJ2-7, with 7 bases that match TRBD1. V lost 5 bases, J lost 0 bases, and 7 bases stayed unmatched. CDR3 length equals 15 residues. Germline CDR1 SGHTA, CDR2 FQGNSA. The CDR3 here is CASSTTGTASYEQYF. For the CDR3, the DNA is TGTGCCAGCAGCACAACCGGGACAGCCTCCTACGAGCAGTACTTC.

The rearrangement uses TRBV6-5 and TRBJ2-3; 7 bases are shared with TRBD1. The germline CDR1 and CDR2 sequences are MNHEY and SVGAGI. Trimming removed 2 bases from V and 2 bases from J; junction bases left unmatched: 16. CDR3 length equals 19 residues. In DNA, the CDR3 is TGTGCCAGCAGTTACCGGGGTTCGGGACGGGACAGACTCACAGATACGCAGTATTTT. As protein: CASSYRGSGRDRLTDTQYF.

The chain recombines TRBV3-1 with TRBJ1-2; 7 bases fit TRBD1. CDR1 LGHDT and CDR2 YNNKEL come from the germline V gene (reference sequence). CDR3 length: 13 residues. Losses at the gene ends were 8 bases for V and 8 bases for J; bases not matched to a gene: 11. In DNA, the CDR3 is TGTGCCAGCGCCTTGAGACAGGGTAGAGGCTACACCTTC. This translates into CASALRQGRGYTF. Drawing the rest from reference TRBV3-1 and TRBJ1-2, the complete variable domain is DTAVSQTPKYLVTQMGNDKSIKCEQNLGHDTMYWYKQDSKKFLKIMFSYNNKELIINETVPNRFSPKSPDKAHLNLHINSLELGDSAVYFCASALRQGRGYTFGSGTRLTVV.

V usage is TRBV20-1 and J usage is TRBJ2-7; D is unresolved. Trimming shortened V by 7 bases and J by 3 bases, and 22 bases separated the two germline ends. This CDR3 is 15 amino acids long. CDR1 DFQATT and CDR2 SNEGSKA come from the germline V gene (reference sequence). The DNA of the CDR3 is TGCAGTGTTAAACCCCGGAATAACGGTGTCTACGAGCAGTACTTC. This encodes CSVKPRNNGVYEQYF.

This clonotype occurred a few times. The chain links TRBV20-1 to TRBJ2-1; 8 bases line up with TRBD2. The junction had 11 bases not matched to a gene; V was cut back by 1 base and J by 6 bases. The CDR3 spans 16 residues. Per the germline V gene, CDR1 is DFQATT and CDR2 is SNEGSKA (reference sequence). The CDR3 DNA sequence: TGCAGTGCTAGAGTGCGGGGGGCGACCACCTTCAATGAGCAGTTCTTC. Translated: CSARVRGATTFNEQFF.

This clonotype was picked up a small number of times. The gene calls are TRBV5-1 and TRBJ2-2, with a tentative D call TRBD2 (6 bases). This CDR3 has 17 residues. Germline CDR1 and CDR2: SGHRS and YFSETQ. V was pared by 4 bases and J by 0 bases, with 16 bases between. The CDR3: CASSVGLPSANTGELFF. CDR3 nucleotides: TGCGCCAGCAGCGTGGGACTGCCCAGCGCGAACACCGGGGAGCTGTTTTTT.

This clonotype was found a few times. The CDR3 nucleotides are TGTGCCAGCAGTGCCCGTACGGGCTCTGGAAACACCATATATTTT. It encodes CASSARTGSGNTIYF. The V and J genes are TRBV2 and TRBJ1-3, with D unresolved. Germline V gene lookup returns CDR1 SNHLY and CDR2 FYNNEI. The CDR3 has 15 residues. Trimming shortened V by 4 bases and J by 0 bases, and 10 bases separated the two germline ends.

The rearrangement links TRBV27 to TRBJ2-3; TRBD1 might be the D (6 bases). The CDR3 spans 16 residues. Germline CDR1 reads MNHEY; CDR2 reads SMNVEV (reference sequence). V lost 5 bases to trimming and J lost 2 bases, with 17 bases between them. CDR3 nucleotides: TGTGCCAGCAGTACATCCAGGGGTTTCGACACAGATACGCAGTATTTT. This gives the protein CASSTSRGFDTDTQYF.

This clonotype was seen a handful of times. The chain employs TRBV28 and TRBJ2-5; D perhaps matches TRBD2 (6 bases). In germline, CDR1 is MDHEN, CDR2 SYDVKM. The V end lost 6 bases, the J end lost 0 bases, and 20 bases lay between the germline ends. This CDR3 comprises 17 residues. As DNA, the CDR3 is TGTGCCAGCAGCTCCGCAGTGGGGGACTTGTACCAAGAGACCCAGTACTTC. It encodes CASSSAVGDLYQETQYF.

This clonotype was seen ten or more times. The rearrangement joins TRBV14 to TRBJ2-3; D remains ambiguous. CDR3 length: 12 amino acids. Trimming shortened V by 4 bases and J by 8 bases, and 10 bases separated the two germline ends. The germline V gene encodes CDR1 SGHDN and CDR2 FVKESK. For the CDR3, the DNA is TGTGCCAGCAGCCCCCTTGGTGCTACGCAGTATTTT. Its translation is CASSPLGATQYF.